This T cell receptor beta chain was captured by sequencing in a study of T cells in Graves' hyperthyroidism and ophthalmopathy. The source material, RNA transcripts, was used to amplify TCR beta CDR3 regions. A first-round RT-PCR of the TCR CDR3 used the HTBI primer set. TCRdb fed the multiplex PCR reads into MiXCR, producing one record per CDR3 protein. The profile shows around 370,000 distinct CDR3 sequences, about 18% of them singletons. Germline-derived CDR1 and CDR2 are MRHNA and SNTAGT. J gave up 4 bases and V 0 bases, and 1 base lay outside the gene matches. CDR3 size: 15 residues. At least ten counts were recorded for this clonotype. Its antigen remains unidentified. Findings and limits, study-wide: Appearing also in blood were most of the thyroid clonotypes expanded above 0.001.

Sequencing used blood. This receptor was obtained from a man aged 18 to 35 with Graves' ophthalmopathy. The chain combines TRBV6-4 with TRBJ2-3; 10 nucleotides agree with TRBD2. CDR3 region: CASSDSGTSADTQYF. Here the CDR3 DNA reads TGTGCCAGCAGTGACTCGGGGACTAGCGCAGATACGCAGTATTTT.